One TCR beta chain is described in this entry. Its antigen is unknown. These data originate in a study of monozygotic twins with inflammatory bowel disease. Study-wide findings and caveats: For IBD, no single strong associated signal or clonotype was supported. Treatment differences in immunosuppression may have added variability to the repertoires of patients.

Each TCR library consumed around 3.5 ug of total RNA. No DNA is given; TCRdb re-called the 5' RACE reads and lists each CDR3 protein once. The sample shows approximately 400,000 distinct CDR3 sequences, and roughly 2.5% sits with its ten largest clones. Total RNA was isolated from whole blood without T cell sorting. CDR1 is SGHTA, CDR2 FQGNSA, per germline. This CDR3 has 15 amino acids. The gene calls are TRBV7-2 and TRBJ1-1; the D gene TCRdb calls, TRBD1, cannot be checked with no DNA. This receptor was obtained from a human donor with ulcerative colitis or Crohn's disease, or a healthy co-twin of an affected twin (not recorded which). Sequencing used blood. CDR3 sequence reads: CASSLERQGSSGAFF.